The present T cell receptor beta chain was sequenced within a study of T cells in Graves' hyperthyroidism and ophthalmopathy (dated by TCRdb to between 2018 and 2020). About the investigation overall: Peripheral blood was collected at initial diagnosis, before any treatment. In roughly six Graves' hyperthyroidism patients, the study also compared T-cell repertoires from thyroid tissue with T-cell repertoires from blood. TCR Vbeta CDR3 sequencing of some 140 peripheral blood samples (43 ophthalmopathy, about 74 hyperthyroidism and some 17 progressor patients) is reported in the paper. Prospective prediction of ophthalmopathy was tested in an independent validation cohort consisting of 18 to 20 hyperthyroidism patients and approximately 16 patients who later progressed to ophthalmopathy. The roughly 100 discovery patients were divided at random into training and test sets in a 7:3 ratio. After sampling, hyperthyroidism patients received methimazole starting at 30 mg daily, and ophthalmopathy patients received high-dose intravenous methylprednisolone. To identify distinguishing TCR V-J signatures, a discovery cohort of about 100 patients was used, comprising 43 with Graves' ophthalmopathy and 57 with stable Graves' hyperthyroidism. Broad study findings and their caveats: In validation, the model predicted progression to ophthalmopathy with approximately 69% sensitivity and 72% to 85% specificity, a median of about 6 months before onset. Most expanded thyroid clonotypes (frequency above 0.001) were also found in blood, which suggests that blood repertoires may mirror thyroid immune responses. No statistical method was used to fix the sample size in advance, and group allocation was not hidden from the investigators. In cross-validation, a model built on a 13 V-J signature told ophthalmopathy apart from stable hyperthyroidism with roughly 87% sensitivity and roughly 81% specificity, and in testing the same model reached 80%/75%.

Ophthalmopathy patients had moderately to severely active disease, Clinical Activity Score of at least 3, NOSPECS grade of at least 4, and duration under 3 months. Exclusion was applied to patients with uncontrolled infections, other autoimmune diseases, pregnancy or lactation. Diagnoses were established on the basis of clinical symptoms, serum thyroxine and TRAb, thyroid ultrasound, and orbital computed tomography. PBMCs were separated from 7.5 to 10 ml of fresh peripheral blood using Ficoll-Paque density gradient centrifugation. Total RNA was extracted using Trizol reagent, and RNA quality was assessed on an Agilent 2100 Bioanalyzer. This clonotype was recorded many times. Its recognized antigen is unknown. There are no base qualities to consult, and no much larger clone falls within one base. TCR beta CDR3 regions were amplified from RNA transcripts. The TCR CDR3 was subjected to a first round of RT-PCR using the HTBI primer set and the Qiagen OneStep RT-PCR kit. Libraries were constructed in a second round of multiplex PCR, after which size selection and purification were carried out. Paired-end sequencing of the libraries was performed with 100 bp reads on an Illumina HiSeq2000. As for the authors' bioinformatics: SOAPnuke was used to process the raw data, removing reads that contained adapters or uncalled bases, had a mean Phred below 15, or lacked an exact match to the constant primer or identifier. High-quality paired reads were merged using COPE v1.2.5, and each unique nucleotide sequence was defined as a clonotype. MiTCR v1.1 was used to align clonotypes to the IMGT TRBV, TRBD and TRBJ reference segments. The analysis was restricted to V-J combinations with a frequency above 0.0001, which together covered 99.2% of the repertoires. A TCS score was defined as the ratio between F50 (clonal expansion) and ExV (chaos), using BLOSUM62-based TCRdist between CDR3 peptides within each V-J. Welch's t-statistics and random forest reduced just over 500 V-J features to 10 to 15, which were used in a naive Bayes classifier (R e1071). In TCRdb, the public reads were trimmed at Q25 with fastp and aligned with MiXCR, with productive beta chains retained. Records with the same CDR3 protein are collapsed into one entry carrying the most frequent genes and DNA. V and J calls and clone size were set by TCRdb, not the authors. The sample data list around 600,000 distinct CDR3 sequences, and around 15% of these were observed just once. About 12% of the sample rests with the top ten.

The TCR sequence derives from a woman aged 50 to 65 with Graves' ophthalmopathy. The sequenced sample was blood.

The CDR3 reads as follows: CASRNPGPHYEQYF. The sequenced DNA: TGTGCCAGCAGGAACCCGGGACCGCACTACGAGCAGTACTTC. The V and J segments used are TRBV28 and TRBJ2-7, with the D segment possibly TRBD1 or TRBD2, each aligning over 5 bases. CDR1 and CDR2, per the germline V gene, are MDHEN and SYDVKM. There are 14 amino acids in the CDR3, from cysteine to phenylalanine inclusive. CDR3 DNA is the only sequence kept; it has 42 bases, read in frame from the first base. V gives up 6 bases and J gives up 3 bases, and the segment between their germline ends measures 15 bases.